A selection of T cell receptor beta chains follows, all from one sample in a study of OX40 agonist ivuxolimab in advanced cancers. Profiled with immunoSEQ multiplex PCR; TCRdb holds only in-frame clones, not every one. Among 50,000 to 70,000 clones, about 94% were seen once, and the ten largest hold about 17%. The material was CD4+ or CD8+ T cells sorted from blood, obtained in a trial of the OX40 agonist ivuxolimab. These receptors originate from an adult with an advanced solid tumor such as melanoma, head and neck, liver or kidney cancer. The CDR3 runs from the conserved cysteine through the conserved F or W. Each record gives: CDR3 length, V gene, clone size, J gene, D gene, CDR3 DNA, CDR3 protein. A D gene is named only where the DNA matches it firmly. Size is omitted from some rows. Given values are once, few, many or a class for expanded clones.

>15|TRBV5-1|-|TRBJ1-1|-
TGCGCCAGCGCAGGGGTCAAAAGTCGGAACACTGAAGCTTTCTTT
CASAGVKSRNTEAFF
>14|TRBV27|few|TRBJ1-1|-
TGTGCCAGCAGTTACCAACTGGACGCGAGTGAAGCTTTCTTT
CASSYQLDASEAFF
>17|TRBV7-9|few|TRBJ2-1|-
TGTGCCAGCAGCTTGACCGTCTCTACAGACTCCTACAATGAGCAGTTCTTC
CASSLTVSTDSYNEQFF
>14|TRBV27|-|TRBJ2-2|-
TGTGCCAGCAGTTTAATGTTCAGAACCGGGGAGCTGTTTTTT
CASSLMFRTGELFF
>14|TRBV2|few|TRBJ2-7|TRBD1
TGTGCCCCACTTCGGACAGGGGGTGTGGACGAGCAGTACTTC
CAPLRTGGVDEQYF
>13|TRBV19|-|TRBJ2-1|TRBD2
TGTGCCAGTAGTCCTTTACTAGCGGGGGAGCAGTTCTTC
CASSPLLAGEQFF
>15|TRBV7-9|once|TRBJ2-1|-
TGTGCCAGCAGCTTAGGGGACGGCACCTACAATGAGCAGTTCTTC
CASSLGDGTYNEQFF
>15|TRBV6-1|-|TRBJ2-1|TRBD1
TGTGCCAGCAACCGGGACAGGGGAGGGTACAATGAGCAGTTCTTC
CASNRDRGGYNEQFF
>15|TRBV11-3|-|TRBJ2-1|TRBD2
TGTGCCAGCAGTTCCGGGACTAACGATTACAATGAGCAGTTCTTC
CASSSGTNDYNEQFF
>11|TRBV7-9|-|TRBJ2-1|-
TGTGCCAGCAGCTTCTTAGCTGAGCAGTTCTTC
CASSFLAEQFF
>16|TRBV5-4|-|TRBJ2-3|-
TGTGCCAGCACCATTATGCCACAGACTAGCACAGATACGCAGTATTTT
CASTIMPQTSTDTQYF
>13|TRBV6-5|-|TRBJ1-1|-
TGTGCCAGCAGTTCCGCCACGGACACTGAAGCTTTCTTT
CASSSATDTEAFF
>13|TRBV28|-|TRBJ1-1|-
TGTGCCAGCTCCGGGATTCTGAACACTGAAGCTTTCTTT
CASSGILNTEAFF
>14|TRBV13|once|TRBJ2-7|TRBD1
TGTGCCAGCAGCTTATTGGGACAGAACTACGAGCAGTACTTC
CASSLLGQNYEQYF
>15|TRBV7-2|-|TRBJ2-7|TRBD2
TGTGCCAGCAGGATCGGGACTAGCGGGTGGGACGAGCAGTACTTC
CASRIGTSGWDEQYF
>14|TRBV19|-|TRBJ1-1|-
TGTGCCAGTAGGCCGCGGGGGGAGAACACTGAAGCTTTCTTT
CASRPRGENTEAFF
>13|TRBV4-3|-|TRBJ2-1|-
TGCGCCAGCAGCCTTAAAGGGGGCAATGAGCAGTTCTTC
CASSLKGGNEQFF
>15|TRBV27|-|TRBJ1-2|-
TGTGCCAGCAGGCCCCCCGGGGGGGCGCAAAATGGCTACACCTTC
CASRPPGGAQNGYTF
>14|TRBV10-3|once|TRBJ2-7|-
TGTGCCATCAGTGAGTCGAAGTGGGACTACGAGCAGTACTTC
CAISESKWDYEQYF
>16|TRBV6-5|once|TRBJ2-7|TRBD2
TGTGCCAGCAGTTCCACCCCTAGCGGGAGGGGGGACGAGCAGTACTTC
CASSSTPSGRGDEQYF
>16|TRBV5-6|-|TRBJ2-5|-
TGTGCCAGCAGCCTCCCTGACCGGGGTAGGCAAGAGACCCAGTACTTC
CASSLPDRGRQETQYF
>16|TRBV9|once|TRBJ2-7|TRBD2
TGTGCCAGCAGCGTAGGAGGCCTAGCGGGAAAATACGAGCAGTACTTC
CASSVGGLAGKYEQYF
>15|TRBV5-4|-|TRBJ2-3|TRBD2
TGTGCCAGCAGCCATAGCGGGAGTGGTCCAGATACGCAGTATTTT
CASSHSGSGPDTQYF
>19|TRBV4-3|-|TRBJ2-1|TRBD1
TGCGCCAGCAGCCAAGTTCACGCGCTTTCGGACAGGCTATACAATGAGCAGTTCTTC
CASSQVHALSDRLYNEQFF
>16|TRBV7-3|-|TRBJ1-1|-
TGTGCCAGCAGCTTAGCAGTTGGCAGGGGAAGAACTGAAGCTTTCTTT
CASSLAVGRGRTEAFF
>14|TRBV19|-|TRBJ2-1|TRBD2
TGTGCCAGTAGTGGACTAGCGACCTACAATGAGCAGTTCTTC
CASSGLATYNEQFF
>16|TRBV9|-|TRBJ2-2|-
TGTGCCAGCAGCGTAGAGAACTCAGGGTCAAACGGGGAGCTGTTTTTT
CASSVENSGSNGELFF
>15|TRBV15|-|TRBJ2-3|-
TGTGCCACCAGCAGAGATCGCCAGGTACCATACGCATGGTATTTT
CATSRDRQVPYAWYF
>14|TRBV27|-|TRBJ2-7|-
TGTGCCAGCAGTTTTCTAGGGACCTCCTACGAGCAGTACTTC
CASSFLGTSYEQYF
>14|TRBV19|-|TRBJ2-7|-
TGTGCCAGTAGTATTGGCCAATTCGCCTACGAGCAGTACTTC
CASSIGQFAYEQYF
>13|TRBV28|-|TRBJ1-1|-
TGTGCCAGCAGCCTCAGGGTGAACACTGAAGCTTTCTTT
CASSLRVNTEAFF
>14|TRBV27|-|TRBJ1-5|-
TGTGCCAGCAGTTTACCCGCCCGAGGAAAGCCCCAGCATTTT
CASSLPARGKPQHF
>15|TRBV5-4|-|TRBJ1-2|TRBD1
TGTGCCAGCAGGAGCCGACAGGGCGCAGCCTATGGCTACACCTTC
CASRSRQGAAYGYTF
>14|TRBV9|-|TRBJ2-7|TRBD1
TGTGCCAGCAGCGTCGGTCAGGGGGCCTACGAGCAGTACTTC
CASSVGQGAYEQYF
>17|TRBV19|-|TRBJ2-1|TRBD2
TGTGCCAGTAGTCTTATACTAGCGGGAGGGATGCTCAATGAGCAGTTCTTC
CASSLILAGGMLNEQFF
>17|TRBV19|-|TRBJ1-5|-
TGTGCCAGTAGTATCCTCGGTGGAGACCCCAGAAATCAGCCCCAGCATTTT
CASSILGGDPRNQPQHF
>15|TRBV29-1|-|TRBJ2-1|-
TGCAGCCTGGGGGGGGCGGACCTCCTTAACAATGAGCAGTTCTTC
CSLGGADLLNNEQFF
>13|TRBV6-5|-|TRBJ1-2|-
TGTGCCAGCAGTTACATGCAGGGAGGTGGCTACACCTTC
CASSYMQGGGYTF
>15|TRBV6-5|-|TRBJ2-1|TRBD1
TGTGCCAGCAGGGGGACAGAAAGCTCCTACAATGAGCAGTTCTTC
CASRGTESSYNEQFF
>17|TRBV21-1|-|TRBJ1-5|-
TGTGCCAGCAGCAAAGTAAAGGGACATCGGGACAATCAGCCCCAGCATTTT
CASSKVKGHRDNQPQHF
>13|TRBV28|-|TRBJ2-3|-
TGTGCCAGCAGTTCGATAGGCACAGATACGCAGTATTTT
CASSSIGTDTQYF
>16|TRBV27|-|TRBJ1-2|TRBD1
TGTGCCAGCAGTCAATCAGGGGGCCTAGGTAACTATGGCTACACCTTC
CASSQSGGLGNYGYTF
>14|TRBV14|-|TRBJ2-1|-
TGTGCCAGCAGCGACCCCCCTGACTTAGAAATGCAGTTCTTC
CASSDPPDLEMQFF